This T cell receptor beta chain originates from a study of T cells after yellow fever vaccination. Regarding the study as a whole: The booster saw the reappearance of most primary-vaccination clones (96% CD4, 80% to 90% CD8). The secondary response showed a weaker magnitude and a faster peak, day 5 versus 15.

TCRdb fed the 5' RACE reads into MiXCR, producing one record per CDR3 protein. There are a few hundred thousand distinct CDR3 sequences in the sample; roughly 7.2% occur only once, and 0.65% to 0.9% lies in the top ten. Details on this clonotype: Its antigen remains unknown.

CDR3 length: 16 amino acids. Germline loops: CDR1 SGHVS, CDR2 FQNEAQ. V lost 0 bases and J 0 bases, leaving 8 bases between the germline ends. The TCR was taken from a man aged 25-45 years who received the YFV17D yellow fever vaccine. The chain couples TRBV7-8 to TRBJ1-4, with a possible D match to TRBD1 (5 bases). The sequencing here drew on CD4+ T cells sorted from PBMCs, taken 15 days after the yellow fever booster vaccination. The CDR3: CASSLAQAATNEKLFF. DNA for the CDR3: TGTGCCAGCAGCTTAGCACAGGCTGCAACTAATGAAAAACTGTTTTTT.